This TCR beta chain is drawn from a study of blood T cell repertoires in COVID-19. Study-wide background: The United States, Italy and Spain were the sources of the acute and convalescent COVID-19 samples. PBMCs, B-cell-depleted T cells, or T cells provided the cDNA or gDNA that made up the material.

Methods used by the authors: The assay estimated nucleated cells by amplifying reference gene primers. Only in-frame clones appear in the TCRdb table, and some are missing; sequencing was by immunoSEQ multiplex PCR. That table supplies the V and J calls and clone size; D and trimming were determined from the DNA. The sample holds roughly 130,000 clones, approximately 80% seen once. CDR3 length equals 15 residues. V lost 6 bases and J lost 0; bases outside the gene matches: 1. Germline V gives CDR1 SGHRS, CDR2 YFSETQ. The V and J genes are TRBV5-1 and TRBJ2-1; 12 bases agree with TRBD2. Source material: peripheral blood. The clonotype originates from a man aged 70 or older with acute or convalescent COVID-19. The DNA for the CDR3 is TGCGCCAGCAAGACTAGCGGGAGCTCCTACAATGAGCAGTTCTTC. This translates into CASKTSGSSYNEQFF.